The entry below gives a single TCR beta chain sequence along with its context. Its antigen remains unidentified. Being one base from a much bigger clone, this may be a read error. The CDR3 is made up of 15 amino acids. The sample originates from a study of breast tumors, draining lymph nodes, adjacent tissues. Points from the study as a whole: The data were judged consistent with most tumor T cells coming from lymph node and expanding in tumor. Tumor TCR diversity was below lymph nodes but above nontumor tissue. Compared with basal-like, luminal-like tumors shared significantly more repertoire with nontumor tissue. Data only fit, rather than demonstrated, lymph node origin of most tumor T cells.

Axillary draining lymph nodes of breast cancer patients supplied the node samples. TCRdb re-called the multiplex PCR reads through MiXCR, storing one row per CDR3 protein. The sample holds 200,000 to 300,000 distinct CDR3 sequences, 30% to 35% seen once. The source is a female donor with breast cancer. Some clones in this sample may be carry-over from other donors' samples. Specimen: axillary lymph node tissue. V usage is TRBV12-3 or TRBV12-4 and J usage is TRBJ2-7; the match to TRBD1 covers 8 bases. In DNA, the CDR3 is TGTGCCAGCAGTTTAGGCGGGACAGGTACCTACAAGCAGTACTTC. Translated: CASSLGGTGTYKQYF.